A selection of T cell receptor beta chains follows, all from one sample in a study of tumor-infiltrating lymphocytes in primary liver carcinoma. MiXCR was run by TCRdb on the multiplex PCR reads, yielding one entry per CDR3 protein. Altogether roughly 50,000 distinct CDR3 sequences are present, 70% to 75% being singletons, with the ten largest covering under 30%. What was sequenced was liver tumor tissue from sampling region 2. Receptors were obtained from a man aged 40-49 years with primary liver carcinoma and hepatitis B virus infection. The CDR3 runs from the conserved cysteine through the conserved F or W. The D gene is left open where the match is weak. A row's size may be missing; if present it is once, few, many or a size class.

J gene: TRBJ1-3
V gene: TRBV20-1
D gene: .
clone size: .
CDR3 DNA: TGCAGTGCCGTCGGAGGGGGAGGAAACACCATATATTTT
CDR3 protein: CSAVGGGGNTIYF

J gene: TRBJ1-2
V gene: TRBV30
D gene: .
clone size: many
CDR3 DNA: TGTGCCTGGAGTGTATCGCACTATGGCTACACCTTC
CDR3 protein: CAWSVSHYGYTF

J gene: TRBJ2-1
V gene: TRBV14
D gene: TRBD2
clone size: .
CDR3 DNA: TGTGCCAGCAGTGCCGTAGCGGGAGTCTACAATGGGCAGTTCTTC
CDR3 protein: CASSAVAGVYNGQFF

J gene: TRBJ1-1
V gene: TRBV13
D gene: .
clone size: .
CDR3 DNA: TGTGCCAGCAGCATAACGCATAACACTGAAGCTTTCTTT
CDR3 protein: CASSITHNTEAFF

J gene: TRBJ2-3
V gene: TRBV6-6
D gene: .
clone size: .
CDR3 DNA: TGTGCCAGTAGCCTCATCGGAGAGGGCACAGATACGCAGTATTTT
CDR3 protein: CASSLIGEGTDTQYF

J gene: TRBJ1-4
V gene: TRBV11-2
D gene: .
clone size: .
CDR3 DNA: TGTGCCAGCAGCGCCGACCCCCGGGACGGGCGATCTATTGAAAGACTGCTTTTT
CDR3 protein: CASSADPRDGRSIERLLF

J gene: TRBJ2-3
V gene: TRBV29-1
D gene: TRBD2
clone size: .
CDR3 DNA: TGCTACGTTGACGGAGAAGCGGGAATTTTCGCAGATACGCGGTATTTC
CDR3 protein: CYVDGEAGIFADTRYF

J gene: TRBJ2-7
V gene: TRBV6-1
D gene: .
clone size: .
CDR3 DNA: TGTGCCAGTAGCGAAGGCCAGGCAGGCCCCCCCTACGAGCAGTACTTC
CDR3 protein: CASSEGQAGPPYEQYF

J gene: TRBJ1-3
V gene: TRBV11-2
D gene: .
clone size: .
CDR3 DNA: TGTGTCAGCGGCTTAGGGACCGACGGAAACACCATATATTTT
CDR3 protein: CVSGLGTDGNTIYF

J gene: TRBJ2-6
V gene: TRBV6-1
D gene: .
clone size: .
CDR3 DNA: TGTGCCAGCACTTTCGATTGGGGAATCTCTGGAGCCAACATCCTGACTTTC
CDR3 protein: CASTFDWGISGANILTF

J gene: TRBJ2-2
V gene: TRBV11-2
D gene: .
clone size: .
CDR3 DNA: TGTGCCAGCGTCCCACCGGGATTGTACACAGGGGAGCTGTTTTTT
CDR3 protein: CASVPPGLYTGELFF

J gene: TRBJ2-1
V gene: TRBV5-4
D gene: TRBD1
clone size: .
CDR3 DNA: TGTGCCAGCAGCTCGGCCAGGACAGGGGTGGGTGAGCAGTTCTTC
CDR3 protein: CASSSARTGVGEQFF

J gene: TRBJ2-5
V gene: TRBV29-1
D gene: .
clone size: .
CDR3 DNA: TGCAGCGTTGAGCCCGCCAGCCACCCAGAGACCCAGTCCTTC
CDR3 protein: CSVEPASHPETQSF

J gene: TRBJ2-3
V gene: TRBV11-2
D gene: .
clone size: .
CDR3 DNA: TGTGTCAGCAGCTTAGATTCGCGTGATACGCAGTATTTC
CDR3 protein: CVSSLDSRDTQYF

J gene: TRBJ2-1
V gene: TRBV10-3
D gene: .
clone size: many
CDR3 DNA: TGTGCCATCAGCGGGGTCCCGGGACTGGTCGGTGAGCAGTTCTTC
CDR3 protein: CAISGVPGLVGEQFF

J gene: TRBJ2-1
V gene: TRBV2
D gene: TRBD2
clone size: few
CDR3 DNA: TGTGCCAGCAGTGGCGGGAGGAACAATGAGCAGTTCTTC
CDR3 protein: CASSGGRNNEQFF

J gene: TRBJ2-3
V gene: TRBV7-8
D gene: TRBD2
clone size: .
CDR3 DNA: TGTGCCAGCAGCATAGGACTAGGCACAAATACGCAGTATTTT
CDR3 protein: CASSIGLGTNTQYF

J gene: TRBJ1-6
V gene: TRBV11-2
D gene: .
clone size: .
CDR3 DNA: TGTGCCAACAGCTTAGTAAGGAATTCACCACACCACTTT
CDR3 protein: CANSLVRNSPHHF

J gene: TRBJ2-1
V gene: TRBV12-3/TRBV12-4
D gene: TRBD2
clone size: .
CDR3 DNA: TGTGCCAGCAGCATGGGACTAGCGGGAGTTGATCAGTTCTTC
CDR3 protein: CASSMGLAGVDQFF

J gene: TRBJ1-2
V gene: TRBV29-1
D gene: .
clone size: once
CDR3 DNA: TGCATCGTTGAATACGAGGGCTATGGCTATACCTTC
CDR3 protein: CIVEYEGYGYTF

J gene: TRBJ2-4
V gene: TRBV11-2
D gene: .
clone size: .
CDR3 DNA: TGTGCCAGCAACCCCCAACGGGGGTGGGGCATTCATTACTTC
CDR3 protein: CASNPQRGWGIHYF

J gene: TRBJ1-5
V gene: TRBV6-2/TRBV6-3
D gene: .
clone size: .
CDR3 DNA: TGCGCCAGCAGTTATTATGGGCAGTCCCAGCATTTT
CDR3 protein: CASSYYGQSQHF

J gene: TRBJ2-1
V gene: TRBV11-1
D gene: TRBD2
clone size: .
CDR3 DNA: TGTGTCAGCAGCTTAGGGACTAGCGGCTACAATGAGCAGCTCTTC
CDR3 protein: CVSSLGTSGYNEQLF

J gene: TRBJ1-5
V gene: TRBV6-2/TRBV6-3
D gene: .
clone size: few
CDR3 DNA: TGTGCTAGCAGTCTTCGAGAGGGGTCCAATCAGCCCCAGCATTTT
CDR3 protein: CASSLREGSNQPQHF

J gene: TRBJ2-5
V gene: TRBV12-5
D gene: .
clone size: many
CDR3 DNA: TGTGCTAGTGGTTTGGCCGGGGAGACCCAGTACTTC
CDR3 protein: CASGLAGETQYF

J gene: TRBJ2-1
V gene: TRBV5-4
D gene: TRBD2
clone size: medium-sized
CDR3 DNA: TGTGCCAGCAGCTCTTTGGGAGGGGTCTACAATGAGCAGTTCTTC
CDR3 protein: CASSSLGGVYNEQFF

J gene: TRBJ2-2
V gene: TRBV29-1
D gene: TRBD2
clone size: .
CDR3 DNA: TGCAGCGTTCAAGAAGTTGGGAGGGAGAACACCGGGGAGCTGTTTTTT
CDR3 protein: CSVQEVGRENTGELFF

J gene: TRBJ1-2
V gene: TRBV11-2
D gene: .
clone size: once
CDR3 DNA: TGTGCCTGCAGAGAGAGGGACACCTTCTATGGCTACACCTTC
CDR3 protein: CACRERDTFYGYTF

J gene: TRBJ2-1
V gene: TRBV7-3
D gene: TRBD2
clone size: once
CDR3 DNA: TGTGCCAGCAGCACAAGGGGACTAGCGGGCCCCAGCTCCTACAATGAGCAGTTCTTC
CDR3 protein: CASSTRGLAGPSSYNEQFF

J gene: TRBJ2-3
V gene: TRBV12-3/TRBV12-4
D gene: TRBD2
clone size: .
CDR3 DNA: TGTGCCAGCAGCCCTGGGGCTAGCGGGAGTTGGGGCACAGATACGCAGTATTTT
CDR3 protein: CASSPGASGSWGTDTQYF

J gene: TRBJ2-5
V gene: TRBV12-3/TRBV12-4
D gene: .
clone size: .
CDR3 DNA: TGTGCCAGCAACCGGGACGCCCAAGAGACCCAGTACTTC
CDR3 protein: CASNRDAQETQYF

J gene: TRBJ1-3
V gene: TRBV7-9
D gene: TRBD1
clone size: many
CDR3 DNA: TGTGCCAGCAGTCCTACAGGGGGCTCTGGAAACACCATATATTTT
CDR3 protein: CASSPTGGSGNTIYF